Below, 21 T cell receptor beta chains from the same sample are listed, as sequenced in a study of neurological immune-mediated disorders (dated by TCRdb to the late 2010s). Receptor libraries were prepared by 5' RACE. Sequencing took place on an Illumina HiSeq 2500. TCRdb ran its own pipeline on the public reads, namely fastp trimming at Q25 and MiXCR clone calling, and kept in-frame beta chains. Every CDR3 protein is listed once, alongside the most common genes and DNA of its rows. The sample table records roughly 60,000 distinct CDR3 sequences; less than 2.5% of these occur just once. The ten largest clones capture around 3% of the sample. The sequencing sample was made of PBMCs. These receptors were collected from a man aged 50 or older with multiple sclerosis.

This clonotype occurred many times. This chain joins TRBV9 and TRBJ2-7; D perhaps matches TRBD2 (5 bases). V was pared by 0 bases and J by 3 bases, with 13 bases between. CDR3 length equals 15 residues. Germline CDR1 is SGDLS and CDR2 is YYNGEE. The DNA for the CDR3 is TGTGCCAGCAGCGTAGGAACGGACTCTCACTACGAGCAGTACTTC. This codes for CASSVGTDSHYEQYF.

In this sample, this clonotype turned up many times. The CDR3 nucleotides read TGTGCCAGCTCGTCGGGTACCGGGGAGCTGTTTTTT. Amino acid sequence: CASSSGTGELFF. The V call is TRBV6-8, the J call TRBJ2-2; D gene uncertain. The CDR3 loop spans 12 amino acids. Per the germline V gene, CDR1 is MNHGY and CDR2 is SAAAGT. V lost 8 bases, J lost 5 bases, and 9 bases lay in between.

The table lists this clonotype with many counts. This CDR3 is CATGDGSSKETQYF. DNA for the CDR3: TGTGCCACCGGGGACGGGAGCTCTAAAGAGACCCAGTACTTC. V gene TRBV15 combines with J gene TRBJ2-5, with D perhaps TRBD2 (6 bases). Germline CDR1 LNHNV, CDR2 YYDKDF (reference sequence). The V end lost 8 bases, the J end lost 3 bases, and 16 bases lay between the germline ends. CDR3 length: 14 residues.

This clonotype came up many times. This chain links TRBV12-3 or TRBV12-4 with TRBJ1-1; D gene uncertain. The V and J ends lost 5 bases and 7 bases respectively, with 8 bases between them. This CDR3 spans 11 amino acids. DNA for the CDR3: TGTGCCAGCAGTCCTGGGATTGAAGCTTTCTTT. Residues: CASSPGIEAFF.

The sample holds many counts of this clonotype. The CDR3, as DNA: TGTGCCAGCTCCCTCGGTCCACAGAGGGATACGCAGTATTTT. Translation: CASSLGPQRDTQYF. The chain carries TRBV9 and TRBJ2-3, with D unresolved. V shed 7 bases and J shed 6 bases, with 18 bases lying between them. The CDR3 runs to 14 residues. The germline V gene encodes CDR1 SGDLS and CDR2 YYNGEE.

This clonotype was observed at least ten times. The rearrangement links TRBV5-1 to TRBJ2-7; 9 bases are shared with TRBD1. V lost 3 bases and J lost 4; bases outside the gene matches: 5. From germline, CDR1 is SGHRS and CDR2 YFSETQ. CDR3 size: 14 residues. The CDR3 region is CASSSGQGYYEQYF. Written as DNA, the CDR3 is TGCGCCAGCAGCTCCGGACAGGGGTATTACGAGCAGTACTTC.

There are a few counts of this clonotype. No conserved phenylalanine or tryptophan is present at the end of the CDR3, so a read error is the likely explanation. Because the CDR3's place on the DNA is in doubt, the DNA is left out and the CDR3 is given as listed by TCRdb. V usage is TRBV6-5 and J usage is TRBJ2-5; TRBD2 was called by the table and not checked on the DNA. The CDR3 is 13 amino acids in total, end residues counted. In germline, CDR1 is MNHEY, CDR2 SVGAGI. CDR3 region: CASRRGLAGLPYC.

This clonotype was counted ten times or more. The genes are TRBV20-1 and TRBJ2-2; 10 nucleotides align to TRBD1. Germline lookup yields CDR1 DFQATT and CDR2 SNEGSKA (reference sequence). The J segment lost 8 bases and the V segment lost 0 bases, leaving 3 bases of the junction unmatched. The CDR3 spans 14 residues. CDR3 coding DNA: TGCAGTGCTAGAGATGACAGGGGGCTTGGGGAGCTGTTTTTT. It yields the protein CSARDDRGLGELFF.

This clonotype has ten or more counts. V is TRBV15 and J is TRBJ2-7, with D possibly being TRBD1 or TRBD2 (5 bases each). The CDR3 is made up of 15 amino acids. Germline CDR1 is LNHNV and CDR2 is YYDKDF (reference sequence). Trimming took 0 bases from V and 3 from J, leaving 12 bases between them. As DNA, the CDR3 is TGTGCCACCAGCAGAGATCAGGGACCGGGCTACGAGCAGTACTTC. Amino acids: CATSRDQGPGYEQYF.

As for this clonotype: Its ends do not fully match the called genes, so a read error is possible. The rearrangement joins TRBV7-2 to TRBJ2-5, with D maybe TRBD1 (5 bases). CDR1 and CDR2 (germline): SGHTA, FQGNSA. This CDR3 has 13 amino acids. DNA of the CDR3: TGTGCCAGCAGCTTATGGGGCCAAGGGACCCAGTACTTC. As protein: CASSLWGQGTQYF.

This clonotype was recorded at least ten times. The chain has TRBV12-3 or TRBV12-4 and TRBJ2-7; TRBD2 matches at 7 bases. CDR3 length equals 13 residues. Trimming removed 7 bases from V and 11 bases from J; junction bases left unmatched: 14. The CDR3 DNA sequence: TGTGCCAGCATCGACACGGGGGGTAGGCAGGAGTACTTC. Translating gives CASIDTGGRQEYF.

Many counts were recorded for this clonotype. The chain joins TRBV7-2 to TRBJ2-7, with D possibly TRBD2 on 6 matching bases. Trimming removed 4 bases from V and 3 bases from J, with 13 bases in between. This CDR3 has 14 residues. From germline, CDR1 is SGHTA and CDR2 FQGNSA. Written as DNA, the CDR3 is TGTGCCAGCAGCTCGGGAGTTACGCGCTACGAGCAGTACTTC. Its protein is CASSSGVTRYEQYF.

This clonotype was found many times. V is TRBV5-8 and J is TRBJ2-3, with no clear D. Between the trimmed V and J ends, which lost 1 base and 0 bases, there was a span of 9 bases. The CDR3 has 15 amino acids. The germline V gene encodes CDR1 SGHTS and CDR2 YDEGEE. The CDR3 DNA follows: TGTGCCAGCAGCTTGTATGCCGTTAGCACAGATACGCAGTATTTT. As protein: CASSLYAVSTDTQYF.

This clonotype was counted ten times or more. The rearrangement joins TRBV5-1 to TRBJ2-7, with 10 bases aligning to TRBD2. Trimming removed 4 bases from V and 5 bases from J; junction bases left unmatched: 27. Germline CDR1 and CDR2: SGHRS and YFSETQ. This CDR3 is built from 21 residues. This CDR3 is CASSQKPITSGVGFLFDEQYF. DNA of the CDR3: TGCGCCAGCAGCCAAAAACCCATCACTAGCGGGGTAGGATTCTTGTTTGACGAGCAGTACTTC.

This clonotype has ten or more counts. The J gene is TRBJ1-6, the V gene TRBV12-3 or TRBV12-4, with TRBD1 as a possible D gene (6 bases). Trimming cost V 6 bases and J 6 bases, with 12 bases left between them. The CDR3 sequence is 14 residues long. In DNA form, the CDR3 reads TGTGCCAGCAGACAACAGGGTTTTAATTCACCCCTCCACTTT. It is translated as CASRQQGFNSPLHF.

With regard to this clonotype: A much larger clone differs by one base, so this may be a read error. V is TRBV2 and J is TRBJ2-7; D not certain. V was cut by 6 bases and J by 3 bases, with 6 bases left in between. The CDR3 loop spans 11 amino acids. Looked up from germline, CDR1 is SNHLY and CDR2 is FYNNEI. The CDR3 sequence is CASRSSYEQYF. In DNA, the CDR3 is TGTGCCAGCAGAAGTAGCTACGAGCAGTACTTC.

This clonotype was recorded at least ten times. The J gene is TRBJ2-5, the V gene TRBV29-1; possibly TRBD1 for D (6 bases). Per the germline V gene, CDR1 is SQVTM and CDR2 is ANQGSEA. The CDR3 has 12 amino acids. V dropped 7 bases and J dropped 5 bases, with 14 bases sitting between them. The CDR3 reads CSGGHTPETQYF. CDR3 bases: TGCAGCGGGGGACATACCCCCGAGACCCAGTACTTC.

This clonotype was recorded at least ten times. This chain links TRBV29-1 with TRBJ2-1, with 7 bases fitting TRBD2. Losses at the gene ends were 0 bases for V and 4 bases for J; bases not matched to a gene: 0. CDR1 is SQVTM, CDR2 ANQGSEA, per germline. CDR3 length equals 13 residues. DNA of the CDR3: TGCAGCGTTGAAGATAGCGGGTACAATGAGCAGTTCTTC. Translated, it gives CSVEDSGYNEQFF.

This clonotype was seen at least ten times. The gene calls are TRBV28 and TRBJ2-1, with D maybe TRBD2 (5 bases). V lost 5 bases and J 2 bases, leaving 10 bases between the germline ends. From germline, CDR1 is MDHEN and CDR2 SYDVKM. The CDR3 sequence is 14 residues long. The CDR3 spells CASSTTGTYNEQFF. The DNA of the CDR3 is TGTGCCAGCAGTACAACCGGGACCTACAATGAGCAGTTCTTC.

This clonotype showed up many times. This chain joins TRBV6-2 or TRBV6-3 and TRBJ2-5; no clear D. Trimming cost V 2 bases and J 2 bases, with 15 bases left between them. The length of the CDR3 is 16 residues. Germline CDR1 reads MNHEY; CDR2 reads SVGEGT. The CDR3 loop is CASSYTSAGAQETQYF. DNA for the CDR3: TGTGCCAGCAGTTACACTTCCGCAGGAGCGCAAGAGACCCAGTACTTC.

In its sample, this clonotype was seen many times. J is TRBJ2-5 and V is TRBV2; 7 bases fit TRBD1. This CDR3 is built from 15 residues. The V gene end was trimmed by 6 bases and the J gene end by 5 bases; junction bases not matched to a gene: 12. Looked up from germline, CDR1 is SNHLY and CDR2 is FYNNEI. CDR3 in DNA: TGTGCCAGCAGCGAAACAAGGGGGACAGTTGAGACCCAGTACTTC. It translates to CASSETRGTVETQYF.